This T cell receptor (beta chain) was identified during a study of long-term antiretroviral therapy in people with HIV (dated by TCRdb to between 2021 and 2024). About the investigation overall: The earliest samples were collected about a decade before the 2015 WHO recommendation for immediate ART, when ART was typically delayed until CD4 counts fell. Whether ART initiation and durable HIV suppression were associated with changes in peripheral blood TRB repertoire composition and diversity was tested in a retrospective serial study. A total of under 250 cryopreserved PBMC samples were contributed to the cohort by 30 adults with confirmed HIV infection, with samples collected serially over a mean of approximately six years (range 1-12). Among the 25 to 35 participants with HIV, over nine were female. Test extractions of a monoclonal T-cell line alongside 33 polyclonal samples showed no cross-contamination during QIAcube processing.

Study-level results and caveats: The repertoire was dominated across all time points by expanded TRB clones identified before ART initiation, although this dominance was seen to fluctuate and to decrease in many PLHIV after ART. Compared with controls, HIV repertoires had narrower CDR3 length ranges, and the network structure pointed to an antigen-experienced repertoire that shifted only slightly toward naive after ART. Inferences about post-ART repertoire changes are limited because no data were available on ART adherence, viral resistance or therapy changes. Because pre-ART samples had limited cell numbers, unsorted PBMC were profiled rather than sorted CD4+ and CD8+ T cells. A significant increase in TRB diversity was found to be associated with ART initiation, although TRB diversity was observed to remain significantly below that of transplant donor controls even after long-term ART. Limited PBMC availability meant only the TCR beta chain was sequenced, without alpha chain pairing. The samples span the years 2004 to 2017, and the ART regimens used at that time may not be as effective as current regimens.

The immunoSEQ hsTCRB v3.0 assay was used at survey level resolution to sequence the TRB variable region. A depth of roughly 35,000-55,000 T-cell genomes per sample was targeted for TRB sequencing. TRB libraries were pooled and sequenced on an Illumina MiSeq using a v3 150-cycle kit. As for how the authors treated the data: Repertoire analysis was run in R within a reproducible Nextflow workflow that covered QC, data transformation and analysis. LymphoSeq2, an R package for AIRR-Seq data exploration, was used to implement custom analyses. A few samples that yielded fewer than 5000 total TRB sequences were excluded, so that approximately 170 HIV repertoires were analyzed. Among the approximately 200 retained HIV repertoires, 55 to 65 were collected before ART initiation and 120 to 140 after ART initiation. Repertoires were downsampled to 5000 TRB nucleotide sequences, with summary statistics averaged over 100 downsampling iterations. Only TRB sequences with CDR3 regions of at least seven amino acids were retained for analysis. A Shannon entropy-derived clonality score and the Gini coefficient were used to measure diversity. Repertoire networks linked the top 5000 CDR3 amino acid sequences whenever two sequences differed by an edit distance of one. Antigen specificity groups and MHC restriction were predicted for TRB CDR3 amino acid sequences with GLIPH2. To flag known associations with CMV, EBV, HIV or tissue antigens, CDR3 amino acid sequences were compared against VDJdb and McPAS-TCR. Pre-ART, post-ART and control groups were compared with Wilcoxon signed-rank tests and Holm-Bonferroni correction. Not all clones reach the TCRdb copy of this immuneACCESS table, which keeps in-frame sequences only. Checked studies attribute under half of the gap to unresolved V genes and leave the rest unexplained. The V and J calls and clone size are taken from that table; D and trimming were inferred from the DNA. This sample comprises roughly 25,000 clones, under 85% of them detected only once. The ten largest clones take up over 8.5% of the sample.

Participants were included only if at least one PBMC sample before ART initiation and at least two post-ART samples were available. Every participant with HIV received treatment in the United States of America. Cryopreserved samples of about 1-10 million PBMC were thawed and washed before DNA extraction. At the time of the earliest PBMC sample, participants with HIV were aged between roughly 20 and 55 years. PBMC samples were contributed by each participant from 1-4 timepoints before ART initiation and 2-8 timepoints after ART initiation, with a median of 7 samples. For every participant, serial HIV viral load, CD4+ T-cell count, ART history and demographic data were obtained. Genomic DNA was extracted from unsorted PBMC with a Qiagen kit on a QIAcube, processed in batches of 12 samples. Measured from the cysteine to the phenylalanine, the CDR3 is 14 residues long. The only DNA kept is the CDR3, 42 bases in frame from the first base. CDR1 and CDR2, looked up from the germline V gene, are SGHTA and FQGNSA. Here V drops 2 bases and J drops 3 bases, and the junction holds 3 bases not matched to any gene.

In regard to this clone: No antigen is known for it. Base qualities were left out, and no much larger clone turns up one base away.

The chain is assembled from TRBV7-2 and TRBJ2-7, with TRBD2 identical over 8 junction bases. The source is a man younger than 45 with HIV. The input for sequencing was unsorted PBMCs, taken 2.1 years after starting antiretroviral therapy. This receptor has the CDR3 CASSLQREFYEQYF. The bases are TGTGCCAGCAGCTTACAGCGGGAGTTCTACGAGCAGTACTTC.